This T cell receptor beta chain derives from a study of T cell repertoires in cytomegalovirus infection. Looking at the study overall: HLA-B-restricted CMV epitopes that are well studied were used alongside recently identified HLA-C-restricted ones. A matching HLA type, together with CMV infection, was signaled by public TCR beta signatures.

Points on this clonotype: Antigen unknown.

This CDR3 has 13 amino acids. The ends were cut back, 6 bases at V and 4 bases at J, with 11 bases in the middle. The V gene's germline CDR1 is MDHEN and CDR2 SYDVKM. TCRdb re-derived calls from the reads in MiXCR, one entry per CDR3 protein. Among tens of thousands of distinct CDR3 sequences listed, around 20% were seen once. The V gene is TRBV28, the J gene TRBJ2-3; D unclear. This sample comprised CD8+ T cells from cultured PBMCs, obtained from culture after CMV antigen stimulation. This sequence originates from a human donor in good health (CMV status not recorded). Some clones in this sample may be carry-over from other donors' samples. The CDR3 region is CASRPARADTQYF. The CDR3 nucleotides read TGTGCCAGCAGGCCGGCTAGAGCAGATACGCAGTATTTT.